Only a few counts were recorded for the clone carrying this T cell receptor beta chain. The antigen is undetermined. The V gene's germline CDR1 is DFQATT and CDR2 SNEGSKA (reference sequence). This CDR3 has 12 amino acids. The V and J ends lost 6 bases and 5 bases respectively, with 13 bases between them. This record comes from a study of post-analysis software for immune sequencing data. General study findings and limits: Five or six TRBV segments were significantly more frequent in patients than in controls. TRBV5-6, TRBV5-1 and TRBV20-1 were among these segments.

Unique molecular identifiers were carried by the TCR beta cDNA libraries. Around 460,000 cDNA molecules came from around 1 to 10 million T cells. TCRdb re-called the PCR reads with MiXCR, one entry per CDR3 protein. The data contain about 460,000 distinct CDR3 sequences, around 40% of them singletons. V and J are TRBV20-1 and TRBJ2-5, with D hard to call. The source of this sequence is a girl between 10 and 17 years old with multiple sclerosis. The sample comprised blood. This CDR3 is CSAPARGETQYF. The CDR3 nucleotides read TGCAGTGCCCCCGCGAGAGGCGAGACCCAGTACTTC.